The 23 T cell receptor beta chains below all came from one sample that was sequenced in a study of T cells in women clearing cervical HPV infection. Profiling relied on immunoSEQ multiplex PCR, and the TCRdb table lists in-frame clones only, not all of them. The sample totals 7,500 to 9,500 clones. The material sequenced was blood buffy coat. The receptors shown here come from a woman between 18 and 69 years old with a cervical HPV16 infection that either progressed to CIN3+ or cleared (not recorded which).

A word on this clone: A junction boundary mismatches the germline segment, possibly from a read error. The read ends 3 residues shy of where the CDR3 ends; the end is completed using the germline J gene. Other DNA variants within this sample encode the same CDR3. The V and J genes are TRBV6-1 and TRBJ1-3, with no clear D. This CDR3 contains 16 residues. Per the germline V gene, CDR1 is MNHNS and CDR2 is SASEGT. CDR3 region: CASSEVWAPSGNTIYF. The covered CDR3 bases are TGTGCCAGCAGTGAAGTGTGGGCTCCCTCTGGAAACACG.

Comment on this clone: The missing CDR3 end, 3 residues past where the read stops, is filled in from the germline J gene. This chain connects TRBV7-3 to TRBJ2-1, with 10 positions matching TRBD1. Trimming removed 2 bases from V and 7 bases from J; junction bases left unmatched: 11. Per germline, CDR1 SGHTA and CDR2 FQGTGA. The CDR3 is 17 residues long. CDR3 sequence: CASSLSIRDRGRNEQFF. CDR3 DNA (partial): TGTGCCAGCAGCTTATCCATTAGGGACAGGGGCCGGAATGAG.

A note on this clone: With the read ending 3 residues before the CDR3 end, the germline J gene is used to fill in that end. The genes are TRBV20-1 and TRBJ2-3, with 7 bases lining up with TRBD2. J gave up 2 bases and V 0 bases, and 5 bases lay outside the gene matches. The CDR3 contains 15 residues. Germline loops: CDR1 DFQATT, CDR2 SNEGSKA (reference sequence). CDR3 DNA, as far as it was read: TGCAGTGCTAGAGACATCCAGCGGGACACAGATACG. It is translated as CSARDIQRDTDT. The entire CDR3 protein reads CSARDIQRDTDTQYF.

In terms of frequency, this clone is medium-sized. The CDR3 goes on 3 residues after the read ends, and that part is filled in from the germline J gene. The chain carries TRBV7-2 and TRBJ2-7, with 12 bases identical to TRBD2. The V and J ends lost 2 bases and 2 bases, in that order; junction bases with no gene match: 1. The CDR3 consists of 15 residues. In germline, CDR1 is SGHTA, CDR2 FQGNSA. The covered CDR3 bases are TGTGCCAGCAGCTTACTAGCGGGGGGGCCCTACGAG. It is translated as CASSLLAGGPYE. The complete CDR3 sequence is CASSLLAGGPYEQYF.

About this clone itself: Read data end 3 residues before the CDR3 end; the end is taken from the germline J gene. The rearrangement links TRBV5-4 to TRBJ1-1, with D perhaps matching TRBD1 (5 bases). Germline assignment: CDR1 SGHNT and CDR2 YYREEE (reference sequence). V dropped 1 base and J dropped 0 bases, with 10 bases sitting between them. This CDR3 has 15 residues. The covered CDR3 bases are TGTGCCAGCAGCTTGCAGGGAGGAGTGAACACTGAA. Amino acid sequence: CASSLQGGVNTE. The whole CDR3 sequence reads CASSLQGGVNTEAFF.

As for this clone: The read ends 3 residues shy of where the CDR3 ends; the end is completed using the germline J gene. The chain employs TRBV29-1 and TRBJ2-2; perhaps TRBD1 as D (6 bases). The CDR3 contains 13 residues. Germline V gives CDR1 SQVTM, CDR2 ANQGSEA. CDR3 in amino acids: CSVDGGAGEKLFF. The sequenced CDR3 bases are TGCAGCGTTGATGGGGGCGCAGGGGAAAAG.

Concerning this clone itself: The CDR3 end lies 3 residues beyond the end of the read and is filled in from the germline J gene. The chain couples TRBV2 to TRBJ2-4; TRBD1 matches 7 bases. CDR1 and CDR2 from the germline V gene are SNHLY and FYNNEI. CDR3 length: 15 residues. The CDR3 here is CASTLDRAGNQPQYF. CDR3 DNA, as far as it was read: TGTGCCAGCACCTTAGACAGGGCCGGCAATCAGCCT.

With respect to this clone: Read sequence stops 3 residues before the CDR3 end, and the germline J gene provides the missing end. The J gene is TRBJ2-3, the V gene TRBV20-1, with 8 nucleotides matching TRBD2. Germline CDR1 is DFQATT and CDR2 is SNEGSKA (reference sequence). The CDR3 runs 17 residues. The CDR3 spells CSARDLSSGVIFETQYF. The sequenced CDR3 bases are TGCAGTGCTAGAGATCTGAGTAGCGGGGTTATTTTTGAGACG.

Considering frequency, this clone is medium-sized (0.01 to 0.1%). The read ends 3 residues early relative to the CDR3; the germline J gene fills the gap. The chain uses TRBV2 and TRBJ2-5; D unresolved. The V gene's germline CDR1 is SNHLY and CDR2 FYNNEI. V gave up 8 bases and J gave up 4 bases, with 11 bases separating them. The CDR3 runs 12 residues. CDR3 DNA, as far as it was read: TGTGCCAGCGCCAAAGCTACAGAGACC. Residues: CASAKATET. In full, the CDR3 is CASAKATETQYF.

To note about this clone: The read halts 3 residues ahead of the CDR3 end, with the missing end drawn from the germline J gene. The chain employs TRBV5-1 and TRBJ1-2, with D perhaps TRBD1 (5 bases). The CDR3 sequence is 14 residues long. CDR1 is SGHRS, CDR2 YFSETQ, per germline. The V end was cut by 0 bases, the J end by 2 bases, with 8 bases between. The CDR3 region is CASSLDQGNYGYTF. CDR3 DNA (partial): TGCGCCAGCAGCTTGGACCAGGGCAACTATGGC.

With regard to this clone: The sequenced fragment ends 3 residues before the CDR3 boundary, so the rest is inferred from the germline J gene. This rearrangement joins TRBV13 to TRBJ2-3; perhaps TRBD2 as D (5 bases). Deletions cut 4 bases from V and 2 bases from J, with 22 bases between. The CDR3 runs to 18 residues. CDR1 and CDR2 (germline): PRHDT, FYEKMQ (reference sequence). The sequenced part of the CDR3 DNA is TGTGCCAGCAGCTCCAACCAAAGACTACACCTAAACACAGATACG. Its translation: CASSSNQRLHLNTDT. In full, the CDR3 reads CASSSNQRLHLNTDTQYF.

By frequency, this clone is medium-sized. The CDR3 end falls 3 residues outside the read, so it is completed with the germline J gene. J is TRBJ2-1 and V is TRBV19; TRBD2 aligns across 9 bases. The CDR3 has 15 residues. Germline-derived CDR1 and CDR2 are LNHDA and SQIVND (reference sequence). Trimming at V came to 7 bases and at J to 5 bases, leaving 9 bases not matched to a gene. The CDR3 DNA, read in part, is TGTGCCAGTATTCCGGGGGGCGGGAGGGACAATGAG. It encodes CASIPGGGRDNE. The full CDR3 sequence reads CASIPGGGRDNEQFF.

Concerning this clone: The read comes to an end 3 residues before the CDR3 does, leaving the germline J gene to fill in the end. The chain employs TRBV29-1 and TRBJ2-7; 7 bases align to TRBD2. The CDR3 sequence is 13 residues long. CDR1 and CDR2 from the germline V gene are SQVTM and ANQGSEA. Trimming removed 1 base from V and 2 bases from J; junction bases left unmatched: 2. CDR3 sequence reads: CSVEGGGAYEQYF. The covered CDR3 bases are TGCAGCGTTGAAGGTGGGGGGGCCTACGAG.

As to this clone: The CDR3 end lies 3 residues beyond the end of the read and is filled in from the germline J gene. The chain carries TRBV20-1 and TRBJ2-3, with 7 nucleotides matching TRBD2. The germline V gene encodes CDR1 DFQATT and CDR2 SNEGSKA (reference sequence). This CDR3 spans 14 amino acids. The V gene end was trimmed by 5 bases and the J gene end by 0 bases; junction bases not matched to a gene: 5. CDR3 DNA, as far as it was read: TGCAGTGCTGCCGTTAGCGGGAGCACAGATACG. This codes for CSAAVSGSTDT. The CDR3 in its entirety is CSAAVSGSTDTQYF.

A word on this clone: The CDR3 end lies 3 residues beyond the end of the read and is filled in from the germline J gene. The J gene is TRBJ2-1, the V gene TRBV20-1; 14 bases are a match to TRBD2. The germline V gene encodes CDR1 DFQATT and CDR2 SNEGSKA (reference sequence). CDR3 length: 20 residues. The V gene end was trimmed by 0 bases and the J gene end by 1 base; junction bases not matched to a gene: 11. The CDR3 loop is CSARDGTSGGFRGSYNEQFF. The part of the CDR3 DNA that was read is TGCAGTGCTAGAGATGGGACTAGCGGGGGTTTTAGGGGGTCCTACAATGAG.

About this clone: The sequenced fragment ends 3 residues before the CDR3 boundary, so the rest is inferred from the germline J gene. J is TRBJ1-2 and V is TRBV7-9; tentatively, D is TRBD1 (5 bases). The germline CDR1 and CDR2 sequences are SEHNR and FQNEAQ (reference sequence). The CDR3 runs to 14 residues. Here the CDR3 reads CASTPPGRVHDYTF. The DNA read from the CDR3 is TGTGCCAGCACCCCCCCCGGCAGGGTGCACGAC. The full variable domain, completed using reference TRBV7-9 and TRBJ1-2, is DTGVSQNPRHKITKRGQNVTFRCDPISEHNRLYWYRQTLGQGPEFLTYFQNEAQLEKSRLLSDRFSAERPKGSFSTLEIQRTEQGDSAMYLCASTPPGRVHDYTFGSGTRLTVV.

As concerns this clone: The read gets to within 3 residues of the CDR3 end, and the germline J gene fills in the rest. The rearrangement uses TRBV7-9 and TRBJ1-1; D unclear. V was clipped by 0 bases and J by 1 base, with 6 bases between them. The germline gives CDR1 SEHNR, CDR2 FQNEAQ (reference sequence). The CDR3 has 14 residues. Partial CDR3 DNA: TGTGCCAGCAGCTTAGCGTCGGGGAACACTGAA. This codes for CASSLASGNTE. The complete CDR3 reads CASSLASGNTEAFF. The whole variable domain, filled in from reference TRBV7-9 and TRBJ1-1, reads DTGVSQNPRHKITKRGQNVTFRCDPISEHNRLYWYRQTLGQGPEFLTYFQNEAQLEKSRLLSDRFSAERPKGSFSTLEIQRTEQGDSAMYLCASSLASGNTEAFFGQGTRLTVV.

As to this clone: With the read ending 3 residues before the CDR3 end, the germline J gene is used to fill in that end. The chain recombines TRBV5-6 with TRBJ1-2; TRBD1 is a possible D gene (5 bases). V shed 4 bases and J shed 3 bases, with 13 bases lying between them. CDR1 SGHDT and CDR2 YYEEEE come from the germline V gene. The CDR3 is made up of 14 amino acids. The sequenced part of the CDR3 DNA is TGTGCCAGCAGCCCCGAGCCAGGGCACTATGGC. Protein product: CASSPEPGHYG. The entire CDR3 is CASSPEPGHYGYTF.

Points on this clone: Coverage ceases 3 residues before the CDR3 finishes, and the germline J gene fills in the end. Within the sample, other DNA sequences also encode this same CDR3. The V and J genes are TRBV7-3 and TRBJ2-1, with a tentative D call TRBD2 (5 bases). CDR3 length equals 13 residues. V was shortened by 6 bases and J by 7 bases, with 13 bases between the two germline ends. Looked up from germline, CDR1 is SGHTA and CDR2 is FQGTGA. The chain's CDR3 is CASSSLTGNEQFF. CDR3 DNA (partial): TGTGCCAGCAGTTCCCTGACGGGGAATGAG.

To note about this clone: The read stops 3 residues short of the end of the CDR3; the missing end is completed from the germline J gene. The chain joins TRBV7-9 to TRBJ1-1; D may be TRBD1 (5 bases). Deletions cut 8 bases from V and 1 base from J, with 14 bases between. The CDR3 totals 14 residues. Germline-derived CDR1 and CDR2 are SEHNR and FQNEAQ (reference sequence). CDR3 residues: CASGQTDSNTEAFF. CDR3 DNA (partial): TGTGCCAGCGGCCAGACAGATTCGAACACTGAA.

The sequenced part of the CDR3 DNA is TGTGCCAGCAGGGGGGACAGGGGGGGCACCGGGGAG. Protein product: CASRGDRGGTGE. The entire CDR3 sequence reads CASRGDRGGTGELFF. The genes are TRBV7-2 and TRBJ2-2; TRBD1 matches at 11 bases. The read terminates 3 residues ahead of where the CDR3 ends, so the germline J gene completes it. The V segment lost 6 bases and the J segment 4 bases; nucleotides outside the gene matches: 4. The CDR3 runs to 15 residues. The germline V gene encodes CDR1 SGHTA and CDR2 FQGNSA.

The CDR3 bases that were read are TGTGCCAGCAGTGTGACAGCTGTGAACACTGAA. This translates into CASSVTAVNTE. The full CDR3 sequence reads CASSVTAVNTEAFF. The gene calls are TRBV2 and TRBJ1-1; maybe TRBD1 (5 bases). The read stops 3 residues short of the end of the CDR3; the missing end is completed from the germline J gene. Trimming took 4 bases from V and 0 from J, leaving 9 bases between them. The CDR3 is 14 amino acids. Germline lookup yields CDR1 SNHLY and CDR2 FYNNEI.

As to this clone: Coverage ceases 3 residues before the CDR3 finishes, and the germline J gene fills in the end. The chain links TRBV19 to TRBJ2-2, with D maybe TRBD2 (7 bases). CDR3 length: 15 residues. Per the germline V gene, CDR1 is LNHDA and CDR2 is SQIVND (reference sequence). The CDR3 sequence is CAIDAGAPGANVLFF. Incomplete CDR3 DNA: TGTGCCATCGATGCGGGGGCGCCCGGGGCCAACGTG.